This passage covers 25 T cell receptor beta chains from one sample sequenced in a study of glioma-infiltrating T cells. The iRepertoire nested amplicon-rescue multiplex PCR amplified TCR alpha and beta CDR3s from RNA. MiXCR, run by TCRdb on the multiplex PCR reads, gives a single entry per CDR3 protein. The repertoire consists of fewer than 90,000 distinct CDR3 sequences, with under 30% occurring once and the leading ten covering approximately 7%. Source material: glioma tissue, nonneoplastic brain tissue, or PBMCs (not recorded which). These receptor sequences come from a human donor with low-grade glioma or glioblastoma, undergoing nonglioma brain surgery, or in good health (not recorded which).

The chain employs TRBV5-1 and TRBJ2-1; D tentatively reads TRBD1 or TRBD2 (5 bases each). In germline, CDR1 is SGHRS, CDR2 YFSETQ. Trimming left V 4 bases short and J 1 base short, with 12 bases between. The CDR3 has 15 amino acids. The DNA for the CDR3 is TGCGCCAGCAGCGGGGACCCTTCGTCCTACAATGAGCAGTTCTTC. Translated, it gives CASSGDPSSYNEQFF.

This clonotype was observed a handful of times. CDR3 DNA: TGTGCCAGCTCCCGCGGGACTTCCGAAGAGACCCAGTACTTC. Translated, it gives CASSRGTSEETQYF. The rearrangement links TRBV18 to TRBJ2-5, with D tentatively TRBD2 (6 bases). Germline V gives CDR1 KGHSH, CDR2 LQKENI. The CDR3 has 14 amino acids. Trimming removed 6 bases at V and 3 bases at J, with 14 bases between.

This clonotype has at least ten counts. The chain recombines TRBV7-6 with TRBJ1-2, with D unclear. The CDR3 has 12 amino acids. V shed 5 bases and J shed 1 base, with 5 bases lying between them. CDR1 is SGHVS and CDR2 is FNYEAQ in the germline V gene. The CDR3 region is CASSPLNYGYTF. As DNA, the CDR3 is TGTGCCAGCAGCCCCCTTAACTATGGCTACACCTTC.

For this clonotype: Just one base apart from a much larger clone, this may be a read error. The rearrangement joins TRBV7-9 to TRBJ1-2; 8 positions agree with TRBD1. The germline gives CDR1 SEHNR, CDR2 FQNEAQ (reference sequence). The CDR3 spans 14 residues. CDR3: CAGSTRTGNYGYTF. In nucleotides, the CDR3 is TGTGCCGGCAGCACCCGGACAGGGAACTATGGCTACACCTTC. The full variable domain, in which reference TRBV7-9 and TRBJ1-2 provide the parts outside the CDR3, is DTGVSQNPRHKITKRGQNVTFRCDPISEHNRLYWYRQTLGQGPEFLTYFQNEAQLEKSRLLSDRFSAERPKGSFSTLEIQRTEQGDSAMYLCAGSTRTGNYGYTFGSGTRLTVV.

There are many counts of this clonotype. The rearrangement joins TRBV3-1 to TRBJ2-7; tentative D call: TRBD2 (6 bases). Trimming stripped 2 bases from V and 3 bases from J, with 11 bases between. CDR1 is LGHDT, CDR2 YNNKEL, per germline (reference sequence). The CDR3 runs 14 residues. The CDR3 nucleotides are TGTGCCAGCAGCCAAACTAGGGGACTCTACGAGCAGTACTTC. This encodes CASSQTRGLYEQYF.

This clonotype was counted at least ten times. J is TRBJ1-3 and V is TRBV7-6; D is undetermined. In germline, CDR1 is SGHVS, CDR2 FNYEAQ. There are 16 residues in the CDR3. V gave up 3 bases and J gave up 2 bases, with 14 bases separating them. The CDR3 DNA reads TGTGCCAGCAGCTTGCAGCCCGGTCCTACTGGAAACACCATATATTTT. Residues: CASSLQPGPTGNTIYF.

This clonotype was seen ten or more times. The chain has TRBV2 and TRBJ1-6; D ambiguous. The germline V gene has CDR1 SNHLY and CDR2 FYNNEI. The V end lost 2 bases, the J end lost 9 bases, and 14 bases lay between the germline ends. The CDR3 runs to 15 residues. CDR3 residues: CASSESLGRGSPLHF. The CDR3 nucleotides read TGTGCCAGCAGTGAAAGTCTCGGGCGAGGTTCACCCCTCCACTTT.

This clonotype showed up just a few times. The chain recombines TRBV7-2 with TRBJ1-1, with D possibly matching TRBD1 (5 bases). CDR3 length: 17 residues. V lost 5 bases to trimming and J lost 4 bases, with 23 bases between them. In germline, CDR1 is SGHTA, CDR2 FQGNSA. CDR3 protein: CASSGKGRDGRGTEAFF. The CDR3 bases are TGTGCCAGCAGCGGAAAGGGAAGGGACGGGAGGGGCACTGAAGCTTTCTTT.

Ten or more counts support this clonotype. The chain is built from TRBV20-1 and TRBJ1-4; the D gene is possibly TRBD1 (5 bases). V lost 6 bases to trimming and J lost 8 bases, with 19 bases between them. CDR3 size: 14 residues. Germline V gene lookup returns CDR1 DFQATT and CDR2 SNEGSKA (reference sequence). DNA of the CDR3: TGCAGTGCCCGGCGAGGGGCCCAAGAGGAAAAACTGTTTTTT. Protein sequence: CSARRGAQEEKLFF.

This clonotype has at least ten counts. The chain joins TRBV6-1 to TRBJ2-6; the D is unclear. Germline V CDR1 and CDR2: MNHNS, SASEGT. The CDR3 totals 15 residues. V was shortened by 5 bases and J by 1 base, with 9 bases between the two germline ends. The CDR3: CASSYRPSGANVLTF. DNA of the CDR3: TGTGCCAGCAGTTATAGGCCATCTGGGGCCAACGTCCTGACTTTC.

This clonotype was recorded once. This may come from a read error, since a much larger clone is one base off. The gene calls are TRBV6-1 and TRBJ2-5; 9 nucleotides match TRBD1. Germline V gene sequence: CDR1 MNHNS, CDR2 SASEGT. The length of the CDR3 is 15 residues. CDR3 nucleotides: TGTACCAGCAGTCCAAACAGGGGGCGCGGAGAGACCCAGTACTTC. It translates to CTSSPNRGRGETQYF.

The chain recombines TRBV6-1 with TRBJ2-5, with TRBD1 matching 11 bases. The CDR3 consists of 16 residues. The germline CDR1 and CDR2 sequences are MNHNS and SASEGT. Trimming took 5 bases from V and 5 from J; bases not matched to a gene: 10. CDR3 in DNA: TGTGCCAGCAGTTATCCCCGGACAGGGGGCATTGAGACCCAGTACTTC. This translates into CASSYPRTGGIETQYF.

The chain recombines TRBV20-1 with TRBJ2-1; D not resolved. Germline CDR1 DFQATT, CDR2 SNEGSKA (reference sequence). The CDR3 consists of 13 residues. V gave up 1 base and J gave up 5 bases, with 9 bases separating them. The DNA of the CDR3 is TGCAGTGCTAGAGGTAGTCGGCACAATGAGCAGTTCTTC. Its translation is CSARGSRHNEQFF.

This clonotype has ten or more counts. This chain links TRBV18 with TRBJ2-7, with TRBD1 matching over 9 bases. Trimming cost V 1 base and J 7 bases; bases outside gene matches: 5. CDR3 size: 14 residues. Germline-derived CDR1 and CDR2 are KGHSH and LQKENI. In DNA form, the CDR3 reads TGTGCCAGCTCACCACGAACAGGGGGCTATGAGCAGTACTTC. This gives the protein CASSPRTGGYEQYF.

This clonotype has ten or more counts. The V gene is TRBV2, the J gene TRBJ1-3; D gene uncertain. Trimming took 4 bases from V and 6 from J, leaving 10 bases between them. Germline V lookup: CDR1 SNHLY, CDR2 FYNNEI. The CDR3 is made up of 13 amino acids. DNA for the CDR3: TGTGCCAGCAGTGGGGAAAGGGTAAACACCATATATTTT. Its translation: CASSGERVNTIYF.

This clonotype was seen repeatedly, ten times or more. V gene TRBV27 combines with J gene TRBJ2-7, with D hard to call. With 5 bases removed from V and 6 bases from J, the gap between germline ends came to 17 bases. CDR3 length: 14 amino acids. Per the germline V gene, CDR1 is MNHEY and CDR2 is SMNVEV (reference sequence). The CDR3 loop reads CASSPAGPSGEQYF. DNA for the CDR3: TGTGCCAGCAGTCCCGCTGGCCCCTCTGGCGAGCAGTACTTC.

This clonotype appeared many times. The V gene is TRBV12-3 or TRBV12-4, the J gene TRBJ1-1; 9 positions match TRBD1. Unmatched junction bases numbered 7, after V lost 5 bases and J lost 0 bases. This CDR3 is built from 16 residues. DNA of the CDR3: TGTGCCAGCAGTCCGTCACAGGGGGCTTTGAACACTGAAGCTTTCTTT. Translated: CASSPSQGALNTEAFF.

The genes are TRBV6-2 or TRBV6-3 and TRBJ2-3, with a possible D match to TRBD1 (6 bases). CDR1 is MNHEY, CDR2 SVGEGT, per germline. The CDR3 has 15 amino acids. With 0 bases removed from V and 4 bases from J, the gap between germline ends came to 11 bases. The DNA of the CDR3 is TGTGCCAGCAGTTACTCAGGGGGATCGGCAGATACGCAGTATTTT. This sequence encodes CASSYSGGSADTQYF.

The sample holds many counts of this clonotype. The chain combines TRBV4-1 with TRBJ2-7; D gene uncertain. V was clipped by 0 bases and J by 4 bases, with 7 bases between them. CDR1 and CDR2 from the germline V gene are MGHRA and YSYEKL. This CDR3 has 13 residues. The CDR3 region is CASSQDGRYEQYF. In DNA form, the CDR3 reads TGCGCCAGCAGCCAAGACGGAAGATACGAGCAGTACTTC.

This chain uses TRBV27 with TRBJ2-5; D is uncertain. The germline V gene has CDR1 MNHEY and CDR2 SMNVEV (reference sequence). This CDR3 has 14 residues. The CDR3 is CVSSSRAIQETQYF. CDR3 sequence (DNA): TGTGTTAGCAGTTCTCGGGCGATCCAAGAGACCCAGTACTTC.

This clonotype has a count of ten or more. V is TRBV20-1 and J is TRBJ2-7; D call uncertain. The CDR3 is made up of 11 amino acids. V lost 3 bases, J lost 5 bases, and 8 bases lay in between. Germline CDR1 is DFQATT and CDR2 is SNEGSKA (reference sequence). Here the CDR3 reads CSASQANEQYF. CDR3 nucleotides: TGCAGTGCTAGTCAAGCGAACGAGCAGTACTTC.

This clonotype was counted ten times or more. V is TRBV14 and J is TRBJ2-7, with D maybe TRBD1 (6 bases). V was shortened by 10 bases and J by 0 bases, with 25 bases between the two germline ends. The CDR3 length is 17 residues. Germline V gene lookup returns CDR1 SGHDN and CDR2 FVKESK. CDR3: CATLTGQPFPPSYEQYF. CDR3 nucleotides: TGTGCCACCCTTACCGGACAGCCGTTCCCGCCCTCCTACGAGCAGTACTTC.

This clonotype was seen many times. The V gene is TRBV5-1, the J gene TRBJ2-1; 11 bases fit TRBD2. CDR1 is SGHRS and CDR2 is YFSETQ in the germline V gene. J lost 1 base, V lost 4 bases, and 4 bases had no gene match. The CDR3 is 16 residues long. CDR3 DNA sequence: TGCGCCAGCAGCCCGACTAGCGGGGTTTCCTACAATGAGCAGTTCTTC. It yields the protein CASSPTSGVSYNEQFF.

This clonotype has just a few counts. DNA of the CDR3: TGTGCCAGCAGCACGGGGACTAGCGGGAGCCAAGAGACCCAGTACTTC. It translates to CASSTGTSGSQETQYF. This chain uses TRBV7-9 with TRBJ2-5, with TRBD2 matching 14 bases. Per germline, CDR1 SEHNR and CDR2 FQNEAQ (reference sequence). The CDR3 covers 16 residues. Germline trimming cut 5 bases from V and 1 base from J; bases unmatched to any gene: 3.

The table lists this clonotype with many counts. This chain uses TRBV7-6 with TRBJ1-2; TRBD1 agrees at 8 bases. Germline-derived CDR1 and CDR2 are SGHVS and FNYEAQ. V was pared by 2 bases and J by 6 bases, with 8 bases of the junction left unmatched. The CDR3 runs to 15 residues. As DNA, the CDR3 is TGTGCCAGCAGCTTAAGAAGTGGACAGGGAGATGGCTACACCTTC. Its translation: CASSLRSGQGDGYTF.